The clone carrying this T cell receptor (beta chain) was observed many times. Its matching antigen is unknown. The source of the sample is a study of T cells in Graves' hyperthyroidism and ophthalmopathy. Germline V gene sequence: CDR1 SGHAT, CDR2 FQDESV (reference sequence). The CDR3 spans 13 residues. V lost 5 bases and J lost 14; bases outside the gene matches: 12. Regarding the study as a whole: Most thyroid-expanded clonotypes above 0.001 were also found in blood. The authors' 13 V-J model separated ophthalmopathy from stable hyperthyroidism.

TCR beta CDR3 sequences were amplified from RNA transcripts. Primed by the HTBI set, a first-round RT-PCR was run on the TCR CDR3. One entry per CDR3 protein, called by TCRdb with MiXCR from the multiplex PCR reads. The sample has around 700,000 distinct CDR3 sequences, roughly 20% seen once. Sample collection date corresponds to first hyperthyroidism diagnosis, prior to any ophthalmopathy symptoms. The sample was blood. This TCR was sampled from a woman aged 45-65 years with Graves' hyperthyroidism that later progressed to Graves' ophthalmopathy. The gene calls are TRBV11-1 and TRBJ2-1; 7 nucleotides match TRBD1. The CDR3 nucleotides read TGTGCCAGCAGCGGCCACACCGGGACAGCGGAGTTCTTC. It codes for CASSGHTGTAEFF.